This T cell receptor (beta chain) derives from a study of cytomegalovirus exposure and HLA in healthy donors. With regard to this clone: Its antigen is not identified.

Data came from immunoSEQ multiplex PCR; TCRdb stores just in-frame clones and leaves some out. Of some 61,000 clones in the sample, approximately 97% are singletons; the top ten hold roughly 1.6%. The study's findings and limits: Cytomegalovirus-associated TCR beta chains were listed, numbering 150 to 200.

Sequenced material: PBMCs. The sequence came from a woman under 30 in good health and CMV-seropositive.

The CDR3 coding sequence is TGTGCCAGTAAGAGGACAGGAGACCAAGAGACCCAGTACTTC. Translation gives CASKRTGDQETQYF. The chain employs TRBV19 and TRBJ2-5, with 7 bases aligning to TRBD1. V was clipped by 7 bases and J by 0 bases; unmatched bases: 5. Germline values: CDR1 LNHDA, CDR2 SQIVND (reference sequence). CDR3 length: 14 amino acids.